This is a list of T cell receptor beta chains from one sample in a study of identical twins. TCRdb re-analysed the 5' RACE reads in MiXCR, keeping a single row per CDR3 protein. This repertoire shows approximately 350,000 distinct CDR3 sequences, more than 9% found once; its top ten account for around 7.8%. This sample was shared with a second study, whose subject was yellow fever vaccine responses in identical twins.

Sequencing used CD8+ T cells sorted from blood. The receptors were gathered from a woman under 30 in good health. CDR3s include the opening cysteine and the closing phenylalanine or tryptophan. A D gene is named only where the DNA matches it firmly. Not all rows give a size; the values are once, few, many and, for expanded clones, a class.

j_call: TRBJ2-1; d_call: TRBD2; v_call: TRBV12-3/TRBV12-4; clone_size: many; cdr3_nt: TGTGCCAGCACGGGGGTAGCGGGGTTGACTCATGAGCAGTTCTTC; cdr3_aa: CASTGVAGLTHEQFF
j_call: TRBJ2-3; d_call: TRBD1; v_call: TRBV20-1; clone_size: -; cdr3_nt: TGCAGTGCCCCTTTCCCGGGACAGGGGTCCACAGATACGCAGTATTTT; cdr3_aa: CSAPFPGQGSTDTQYF
j_call: TRBJ2-2; d_call: -; v_call: TRBV20-1; clone_size: -; cdr3_nt: TGCAGTGCTAGGCTCAAGACGAACACCGGGGAGCTGTTTTTT; cdr3_aa: CSARLKTNTGELFF
j_call: TRBJ1-2; d_call: -; v_call: TRBV12-5; clone_size: -; cdr3_nt: TGTGCTAGTGCTTCTCAAGACATATTCTACACCTTC; cdr3_aa: CASASQDIFYTF
j_call: TRBJ2-4; d_call: TRBD2; v_call: TRBV20-1; clone_size: few; cdr3_nt: TGCAGTGCTAGAGATTGGAGCGGGGGGGTAGCCAAAAACATTCAGTACTTC; cdr3_aa: CSARDWSGGVAKNIQYF
j_call: TRBJ2-7; d_call: TRBD2; v_call: TRBV7-9; clone_size: -; cdr3_nt: TGTGCCAGCAGCCTTTTAGCGGGTGCGAACTACGAGCAGTACTTC; cdr3_aa: CASSLLAGANYEQYF
j_call: TRBJ1-2; d_call: -; v_call: TRBV5-1; clone_size: few; cdr3_nt: TGCGCCAGCAGCTTGGCTGGATCCTATGACTATGGCTACACCTTC; cdr3_aa: CASSLAGSYDYGYTF
j_call: TRBJ2-5; d_call: -; v_call: TRBV6-1; clone_size: -; cdr3_nt: TGTGCCAGCAGTGAACGACAACAATCCGCTCGCGGGATAAGGTACTTC; cdr3_aa: CASSERQQSARGIRYF
j_call: TRBJ1-6; d_call: -; v_call: TRBV15; clone_size: many; cdr3_nt: TGTGCCACCAGCCCCGGTGGGGATGAGGGGATCGTTTCACCCCTCCACTTT; cdr3_aa: CATSPGGDEGIVSPLHF
j_call: TRBJ2-1; d_call: TRBD1; v_call: TRBV29-1; clone_size: -; cdr3_nt: TGCAGCTTAGCCCACAGGGGAGACGAGCAGTTCTTC; cdr3_aa: CSLAHRGDEQFF
j_call: TRBJ1-4; d_call: -; v_call: TRBV27; clone_size: -; cdr3_nt: TGTGCCAGCAGTCTCCGGCTGGGGGGGCTTAGAGAAAAACTGTTTTTT; cdr3_aa: CASSLRLGGLREKLFF
j_call: TRBJ2-7; d_call: -; v_call: TRBV6-1; clone_size: -; cdr3_nt: TGTGCCAGCAGACGGGACGGCGCCTACGAGCAGTACTTC; cdr3_aa: CASRRDGAYEQYF
j_call: TRBJ2-3; d_call: TRBD1; v_call: TRBV9; clone_size: -; cdr3_nt: TGTGCCAGCAGCGTAGAACCCGGGACAGACTCCACAGATACGCAGTATTTT; cdr3_aa: CASSVEPGTDSTDTQYF
j_call: TRBJ2-2; d_call: -; v_call: TRBV3-1; clone_size: few; cdr3_nt: TGTGCCAGCAGCACAAACTCGGGGACCGGGGAGCTGTTTTTT; cdr3_aa: CASSTNSGTGELFF
j_call: TRBJ1-6; d_call: -; v_call: TRBV2; clone_size: -; cdr3_nt: TGTGCCAGCCTCGAGGGGAGCAATTCACCCCTCCACTTT; cdr3_aa: CASLEGSNSPLHF
j_call: TRBJ2-5; d_call: -; v_call: TRBV2; clone_size: few; cdr3_nt: TGTGCCAGCAGTGAAGTCCCGAGGAGGGAAGAGACCCAGTACTTC; cdr3_aa: CASSEVPRREETQYF
j_call: TRBJ1-2; d_call: TRBD1; v_call: TRBV4-1; clone_size: few; cdr3_nt: TGCGCCAGCAGCCAAGGCCCAGGGGGTGGCTATGGCTACACCTTC; cdr3_aa: CASSQGPGGGYGYTF
j_call: TRBJ1-1; d_call: -; v_call: TRBV9; clone_size: many; cdr3_nt: TGTGCCAGCAGCCCGACCGACAGGGAAGCTTTCTTT; cdr3_aa: CASSPTDREAFF
j_call: TRBJ2-1; d_call: TRBD2; v_call: TRBV20-1; clone_size: -; cdr3_nt: TGCAGTGCTAACCCGGGACTAGCGGGACTATTTGAGCAGTTCTTC; cdr3_aa: CSANPGLAGLFEQFF
j_call: TRBJ2-2; d_call: TRBD1; v_call: TRBV7-9; clone_size: -; cdr3_nt: TGTGCCAGCAGCCCAGCCGGGACAGACACCGGGGAGCTGTTTTTT; cdr3_aa: CASSPAGTDTGELFF
j_call: TRBJ2-1; d_call: TRBD2; v_call: TRBV4-1; clone_size: many; cdr3_nt: TGCGCCAGCAGCCAAGTTAGCGGGAGGGAAACCTACAATGAGCAGTTCTTC; cdr3_aa: CASSQVSGRETYNEQFF
j_call: TRBJ2-7; d_call: TRBD2; v_call: TRBV12-3/TRBV12-4; clone_size: -; cdr3_nt: TGTGCCAGCAGTTTAGGAGCTAGCGGGAGTTACGAGCAGTACTTC; cdr3_aa: CASSLGASGSYEQYF
j_call: TRBJ2-1; d_call: -; v_call: TRBV7-8; clone_size: many; cdr3_nt: TGTGCCAGCAGCTTCGACTACAATGAGCAGTTCTTC; cdr3_aa: CASSFDYNEQFF